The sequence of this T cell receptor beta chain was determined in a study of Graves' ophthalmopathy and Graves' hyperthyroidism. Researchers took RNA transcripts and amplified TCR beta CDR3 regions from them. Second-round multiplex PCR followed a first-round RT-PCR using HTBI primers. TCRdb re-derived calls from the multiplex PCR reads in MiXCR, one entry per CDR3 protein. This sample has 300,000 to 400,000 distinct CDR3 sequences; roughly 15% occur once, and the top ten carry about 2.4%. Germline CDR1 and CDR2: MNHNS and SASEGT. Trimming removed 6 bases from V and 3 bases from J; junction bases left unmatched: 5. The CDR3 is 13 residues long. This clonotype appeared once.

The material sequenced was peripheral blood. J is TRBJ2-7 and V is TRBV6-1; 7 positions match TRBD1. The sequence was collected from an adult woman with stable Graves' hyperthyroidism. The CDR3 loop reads CASRRDRDYEQYF. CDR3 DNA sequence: TGTGCCAGCAGGAGGGACAGAGACTACGAGCAGTACTTC.